This TCR beta chain came from a study of shared clonotypes between healthy human individuals. Points on this clone: This same CDR3 is encoded by further DNA sequences in the sample.

Everyone who donated was a Caucasian adult who lived in Nashville, Tennessee. The method was immunoSEQ multiplex PCR; TCRdb's version includes in-frame clones alone and lacks a portion of them. Among some 2,500,000 clones listed, just under 95% were seen once. The receptor's source is a young man in good health. Some clones in this sample may be carry-over from other donors' samples. Material for sequencing was naive CD4+ T cells from PBMCs. Subset here: CD45RA+ positively selected.

The CDR3 DNA reads as TGTGCCAGCAGCTTAGTAGCTGTTGAGCAGTTCTTC. It encodes CASSLVAVEQFF. J is TRBJ2-1 and V is TRBV7-9; the D is unclear. CDR1 and CDR2 (germline): SEHNR, FQNEAQ (reference sequence). V was clipped by 1 base and J by 9 bases, with 7 bases between them. The CDR3 sequence is 12 residues long.